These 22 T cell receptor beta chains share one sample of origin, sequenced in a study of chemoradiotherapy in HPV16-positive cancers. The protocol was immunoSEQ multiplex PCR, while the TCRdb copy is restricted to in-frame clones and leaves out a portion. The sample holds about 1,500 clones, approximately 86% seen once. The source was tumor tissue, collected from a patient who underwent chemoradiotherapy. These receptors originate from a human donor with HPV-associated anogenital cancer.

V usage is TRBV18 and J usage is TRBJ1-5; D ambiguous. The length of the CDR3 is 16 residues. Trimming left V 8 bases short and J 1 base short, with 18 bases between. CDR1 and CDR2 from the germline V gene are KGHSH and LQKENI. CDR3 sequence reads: CASAPRVSSSNQPQHF. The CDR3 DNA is TGTGCCAGCGCTCCAAGGGTTTCATCGAGCAATCAGCCCCAGCATTTT.

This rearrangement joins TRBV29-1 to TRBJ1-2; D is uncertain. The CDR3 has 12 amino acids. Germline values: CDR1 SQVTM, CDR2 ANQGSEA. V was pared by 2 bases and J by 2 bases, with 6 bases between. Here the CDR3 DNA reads TGCAGCGTTGAAACCGGGAACTATGGCTACACCTTC. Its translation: CSVETGNYGYTF.

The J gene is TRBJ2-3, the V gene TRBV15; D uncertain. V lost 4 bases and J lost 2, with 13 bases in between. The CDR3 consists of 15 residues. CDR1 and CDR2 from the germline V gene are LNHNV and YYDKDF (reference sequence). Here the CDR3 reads CATSKVGSPTDTQYF. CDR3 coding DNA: TGTGCCACCAGCAAAGTCGGGTCCCCCACAGATACGCAGTATTTT.

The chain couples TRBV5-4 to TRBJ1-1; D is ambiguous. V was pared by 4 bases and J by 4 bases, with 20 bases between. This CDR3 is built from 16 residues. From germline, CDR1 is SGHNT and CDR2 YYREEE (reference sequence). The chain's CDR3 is CASSLDQVPRRTEAFF. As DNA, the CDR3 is TGTGCCAGCAGCCTTGATCAGGTTCCTCGTCGCACTGAAGCTTTCTTT. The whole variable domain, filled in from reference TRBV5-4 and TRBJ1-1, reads ETGVTQSPTHLIKTRGQQVTLRCSSQSGHNTVSWYQQALGQGPQFIFQYYREEENGRGNFPPRFSGLQFPNYSSELNVNALELDDSALYLCASSLDQVPRRTEAFFGQGTRLTVV.

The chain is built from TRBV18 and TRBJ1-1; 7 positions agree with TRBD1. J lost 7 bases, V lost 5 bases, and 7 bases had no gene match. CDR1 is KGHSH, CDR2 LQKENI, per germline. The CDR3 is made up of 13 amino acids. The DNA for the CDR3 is TGTGCCAGCTCAGGGACAGCCCAACTTGAAGCTTTCTTT. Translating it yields CASSGTAQLEAFF.

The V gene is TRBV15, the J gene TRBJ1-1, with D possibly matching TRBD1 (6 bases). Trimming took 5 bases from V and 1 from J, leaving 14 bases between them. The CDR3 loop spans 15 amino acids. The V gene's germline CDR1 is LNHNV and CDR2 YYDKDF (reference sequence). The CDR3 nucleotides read TGTGCCACCAGCCTCCCCTACAGGGCGAACACTGAAGCTTTCTTT. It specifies CATSLPYRANTEAFF. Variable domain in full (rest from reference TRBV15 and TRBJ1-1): DAMVIQNPRYQVTQFGKPVTLSCSQTLNHNVMYWYQQKSSQAPKLLFHYYDKDFNNEADTPDNFQSRRPNTSFCFLDIRSPGLGDTAMYLCATSLPYRANTEAFFGQGTRLTVV.

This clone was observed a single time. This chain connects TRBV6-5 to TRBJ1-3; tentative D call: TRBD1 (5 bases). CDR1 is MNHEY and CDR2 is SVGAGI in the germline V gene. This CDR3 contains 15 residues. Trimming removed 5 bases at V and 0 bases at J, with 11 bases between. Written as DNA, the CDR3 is TGTGCCAGCAGTACGACAGCCTTCTCTGGAAACACCATATATTTT. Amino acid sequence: CASSTTAFSGNTIYF.

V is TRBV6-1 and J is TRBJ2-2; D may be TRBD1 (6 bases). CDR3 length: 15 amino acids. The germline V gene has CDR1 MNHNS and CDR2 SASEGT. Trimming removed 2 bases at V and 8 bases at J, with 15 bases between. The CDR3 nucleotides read TGTGCCAGCAGTGAATACAGGGCGGAAATGGGGGAGCTGTTTTTT. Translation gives CASSEYRAEMGELFF.

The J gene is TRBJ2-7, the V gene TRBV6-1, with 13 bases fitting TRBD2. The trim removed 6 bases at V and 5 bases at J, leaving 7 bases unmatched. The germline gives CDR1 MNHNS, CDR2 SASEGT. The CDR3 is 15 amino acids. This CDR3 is CASSQLAGGPHEQYF. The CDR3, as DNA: TGTGCCAGCAGCCAACTAGCGGGGGGGCCCCACGAGCAGTACTTC.

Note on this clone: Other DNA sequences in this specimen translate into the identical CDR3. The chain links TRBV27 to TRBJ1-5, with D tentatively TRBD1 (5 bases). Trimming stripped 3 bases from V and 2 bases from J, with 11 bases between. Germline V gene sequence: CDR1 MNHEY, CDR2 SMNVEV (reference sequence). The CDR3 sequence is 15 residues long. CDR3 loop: CASSFQGAGNQPQHF. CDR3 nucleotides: TGTGCCAGCAGTTTCCAGGGCGCGGGCAATCAGCCCCAGCATTTT.

CDR3 sequence reads: CASSQGQGRIGTEAFF. CDR3 in DNA: TGCGCCAGCAGCCAAGGGCAGGGTCGGATCGGCACTGAAGCTTTCTTT. The V call is TRBV4-1, the J call TRBJ1-1, with D perhaps matching TRBD1 (5 bases). Deletions cut 1 base from V and 4 bases from J, with 16 bases between. CDR1 is MGHRA, CDR2 YSYEKL, per germline. This CDR3 has 16 residues.

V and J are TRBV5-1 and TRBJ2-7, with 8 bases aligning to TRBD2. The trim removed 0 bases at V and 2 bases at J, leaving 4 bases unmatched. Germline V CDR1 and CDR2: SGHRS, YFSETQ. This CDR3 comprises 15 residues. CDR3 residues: CASSLEGGGPYEQYF. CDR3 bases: TGCGCCAGCAGCTTGGAAGGCGGGGGGCCCTACGAGCAGTACTTC.

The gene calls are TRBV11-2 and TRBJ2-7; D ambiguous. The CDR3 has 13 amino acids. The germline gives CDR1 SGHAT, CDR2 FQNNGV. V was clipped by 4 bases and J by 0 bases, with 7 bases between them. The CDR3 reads CASSYGDSYEQYF. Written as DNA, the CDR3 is TGTGCCAGCAGCTACGGTGACTCCTACGAGCAGTACTTC.

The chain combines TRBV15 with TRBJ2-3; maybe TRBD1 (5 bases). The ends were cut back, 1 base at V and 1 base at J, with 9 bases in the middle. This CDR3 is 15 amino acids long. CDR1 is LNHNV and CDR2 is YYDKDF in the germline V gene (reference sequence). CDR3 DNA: TGTGCCACCAGCAGAGGGGGCATAGGCACAGATACGCAGTATTTT. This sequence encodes CATSRGGIGTDTQYF.

CDR3 residues: CASSPGQGSYGYTF. The DNA of the CDR3 is TGCGCCAGCAGCCCGGGACAGGGAAGCTATGGCTACACCTTC. This chain links TRBV5-1 with TRBJ1-2, with 9 bases that match TRBD1. This CDR3 has 14 residues. The germline V gene has CDR1 SGHRS and CDR2 YFSETQ. V lost 4 bases and J lost 4; bases outside the gene matches: 5.

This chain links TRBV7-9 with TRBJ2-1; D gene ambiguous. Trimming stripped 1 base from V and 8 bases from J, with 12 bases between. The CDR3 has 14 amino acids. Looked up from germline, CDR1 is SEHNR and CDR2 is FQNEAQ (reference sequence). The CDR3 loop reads CASSLVGSRDEQFF. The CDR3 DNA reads TGTGCCAGCAGCTTAGTGGGTAGCCGCGATGAGCAGTTCTTC.

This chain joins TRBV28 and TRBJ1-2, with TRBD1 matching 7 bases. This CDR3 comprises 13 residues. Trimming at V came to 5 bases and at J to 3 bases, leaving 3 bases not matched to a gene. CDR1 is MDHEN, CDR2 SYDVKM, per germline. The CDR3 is CASSPGTDYGYTF. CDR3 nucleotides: TGTGCCAGCAGTCCCGGGACAGACTATGGCTACACCTTC.

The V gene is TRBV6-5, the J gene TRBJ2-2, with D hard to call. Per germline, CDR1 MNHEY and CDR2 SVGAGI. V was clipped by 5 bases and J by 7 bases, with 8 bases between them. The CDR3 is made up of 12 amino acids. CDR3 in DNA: TGTGCCAGCAGTCTGGGCGGCGGGGAGCTGTTTTTT. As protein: CASSLGGGELFF.

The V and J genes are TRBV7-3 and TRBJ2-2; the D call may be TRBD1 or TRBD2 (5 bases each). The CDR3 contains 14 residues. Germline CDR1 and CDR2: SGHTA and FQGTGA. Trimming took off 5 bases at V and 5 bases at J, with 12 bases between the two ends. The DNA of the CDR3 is TGTGCCAGCAGCCGAAGTGGGGGTACCGGGGAGCTGTTTTTT. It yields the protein CASSRSGGTGELFF.

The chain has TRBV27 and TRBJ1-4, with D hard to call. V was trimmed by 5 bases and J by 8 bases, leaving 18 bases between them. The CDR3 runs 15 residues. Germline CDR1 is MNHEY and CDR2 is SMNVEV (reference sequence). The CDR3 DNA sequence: TGTGCCAGCAGTCTGACCGGGTCCTACGGGGAAAAACTGTTTTTT. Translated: CASSLTGSYGEKLFF. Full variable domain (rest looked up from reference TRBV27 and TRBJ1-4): EAQVTQNPRYLITVTGKKLTVTCSQNMNHEYMSWYRQDPGLGLRQIYYSMNVEVTDKGDVPEGYKVSRKEKRNFPLILESPSPNQTSLYFCASSLTGSYGEKLFFGSGTQLSVL.

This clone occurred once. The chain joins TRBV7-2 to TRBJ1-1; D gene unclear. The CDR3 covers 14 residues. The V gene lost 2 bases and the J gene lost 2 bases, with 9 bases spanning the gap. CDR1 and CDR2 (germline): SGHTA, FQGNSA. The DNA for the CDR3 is TGTGCCAGCAGCTTATTTCGGGTAAACACTGAAGCTTTCTTT. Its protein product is CASSLFRVNTEAFF.

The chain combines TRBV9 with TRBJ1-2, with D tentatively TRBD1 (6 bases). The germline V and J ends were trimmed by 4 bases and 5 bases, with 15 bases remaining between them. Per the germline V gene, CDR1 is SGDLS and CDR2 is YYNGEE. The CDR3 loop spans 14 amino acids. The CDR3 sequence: CASSSQGSWYGYTF. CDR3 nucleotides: TGTGCCAGCAGCTCCCAGGGGAGTTGGTATGGCTACACCTTC.